A selection of T cell receptor beta chains follows, all from one sample in a study of response to subunit inactivated influenza vaccine. A single record per CDR3 protein comes from TCRdb applying MiXCR to the RT-PCR reads. The sample lists 500,000 to 550,000 distinct CDR3 sequences; roughly 7.6% were seen once. This sample comprised PBMCs from blood, obtained roughly 24 months after vaccination. The receptors originated from a man between 50 and 69 years old who received an inactivated influenza vaccine. CDR3s include the opening cysteine and the closing phenylalanine or tryptophan. A D gene is named only where the DNA matches it firmly. Clone size is stated in some rows and not others, as once, few, many or a class when expanded.

abundance: -; d_gene: -; v_gene: TRBV27; j_gene: TRBJ2-7; CDR3nt: TGTGCCAGCAGTTTCGCGGCAGTCCGACGCGAGCAGTACTTC; CDR3aa: CASSFAAVRREQYF
abundance: -; d_gene: TRBD2; v_gene: TRBV10-2; j_gene: TRBJ2-7; CDR3nt: TGCGCCAGCAGTCAGACTAGCGGGGCCTACGAGCAGTACTTC; CDR3aa: CASSQTSGAYEQYF
abundance: few; d_gene: -; v_gene: TRBV6-6; j_gene: TRBJ2-1; CDR3nt: TGTGCCAGCCGTAGCGACCGTTACAATGAGCAGTTCTTC; CDR3aa: CASRSDRYNEQFF
abundance: many; d_gene: -; v_gene: TRBV28; j_gene: TRBJ2-4; CDR3nt: TGTGCCAGCAGTCTGAGCAGGGGCTTGCAGTACTTC; CDR3aa: CASSLSRGLQYF
abundance: few; d_gene: TRBD2; v_gene: TRBV7-2; j_gene: TRBJ2-7; CDR3nt: TGTGCCAGCAGCCCCTGGGGGACTAGCAGCTACGAGCAGTACTTC; CDR3aa: CASSPWGTSSYEQYF
abundance: -; d_gene: TRBD1; v_gene: TRBV11-2; j_gene: TRBJ1-4; CDR3nt: TGTGCCAGCAGCTTTACAGGGGGAACTAATGAAAAACTGTTTTTT; CDR3aa: CASSFTGGTNEKLFF
abundance: -; d_gene: TRBD1; v_gene: TRBV10-3; j_gene: TRBJ1-1; CDR3nt: TGTGCCATCAGCGGACAGGGAAGTGACACTGAAGCTTTCTTT; CDR3aa: CAISGQGSDTEAFF
abundance: -; d_gene: -; v_gene: TRBV20-1; j_gene: TRBJ1-5; CDR3nt: TGCAGTGCTGTCCTGACCAATGCGTATCAGCCCCAGCATTTT; CDR3aa: CSAVLTNAYQPQHF
abundance: -; d_gene: -; v_gene: TRBV20-1; j_gene: TRBJ2-1; CDR3nt: TGCAGTGCTAGGGAGGGGCTCTCCTCCTACAATGAGCAGTTCTTC; CDR3aa: CSAREGLSSYNEQFF
abundance: -; d_gene: -; v_gene: TRBV7-3; j_gene: TRBJ1-1; CDR3nt: TGTGCCAGCAGCTTAGGGTCTCCCGGGAAGACTGAAGCTTTCTTT; CDR3aa: CASSLGSPGKTEAFF
abundance: many; d_gene: -; v_gene: TRBV12-3/TRBV12-4; j_gene: TRBJ1-1; CDR3nt: TGTGCCAGCAGGCCCGGCCCAGCCGAAGCTTTCTTT; CDR3aa: CASRPGPAEAFF
abundance: -; d_gene: -; v_gene: TRBV7-2; j_gene: TRBJ1-5; CDR3nt: TGTGCCAGCAGCTTACACAGAGATCATCCCCAGCATTTT; CDR3aa: CASSLHRDHPQHF
abundance: -; d_gene: -; v_gene: TRBV15; j_gene: TRBJ2-5; CDR3nt: TGTGCCACCAGCAGAGGTGGTAGGCACGAGACCCAGTACTTC; CDR3aa: CATSRGGRHETQYF
abundance: -; d_gene: -; v_gene: TRBV9; j_gene: TRBJ2-1; CDR3nt: TGTGGCAGCAGCGCGACAGGAAACCCCTACAATGAGCAGTTCTTC; CDR3aa: CGSSATGNPYNEQFF
abundance: few; d_gene: -; v_gene: TRBV5-1; j_gene: TRBJ2-1; CDR3nt: TGCGCCAGCAGCTTGGCCGGGCCAAGGGGCGATGAGCAGTTCTTC; CDR3aa: CASSLAGPRGDEQFF
abundance: few; d_gene: -; v_gene: TRBV29-1; j_gene: TRBJ2-5; CDR3nt: TGCAGCGTTGAACTCAGGAGGGAGTTCGAAGAGACCCAGTACTTC; CDR3aa: CSVELRREFEETQYF
abundance: -; d_gene: -; v_gene: TRBV2; j_gene: TRBJ2-7; CDR3nt: TGTGCCAGCACTTACCGACCCTTGCTGGAGCAGTACTTC; CDR3aa: CASTYRPLLEQYF
abundance: -; d_gene: -; v_gene: TRBV12-3/TRBV12-4; j_gene: TRBJ2-2; CDR3nt: TGTGCCAGCAGTCAAAAACCCACCGGGGAGCTGTTTTTT; CDR3aa: CASSQKPTGELFF
abundance: -; d_gene: -; v_gene: TRBV15; j_gene: TRBJ2-1; CDR3nt: TGTGCCACCAGCAGCACCGGAGGGTACAATGAGCAGTTCTTC; CDR3aa: CATSSTGGYNEQFF
abundance: few; d_gene: -; v_gene: TRBV3-1; j_gene: TRBJ1-4; CDR3nt: TGTGCCAGCAGCCAAGAAATAGGTCACACGGACACTAATGAAAAACTGTTTTTT; CDR3aa: CASSQEIGHTDTNEKLFF
abundance: few; d_gene: -; v_gene: TRBV7-2; j_gene: TRBJ2-1; CDR3nt: TGTGCCAGCAGCTTCACTGGCGATGAGCAGTTCTTC; CDR3aa: CASSFTGDEQFF
abundance: many; d_gene: -; v_gene: TRBV18; j_gene: TRBJ1-4; CDR3nt: TGTGCCAGCTCGGGGAGGCTTGTTGAAAAACTGTTTTTT; CDR3aa: CASSGRLVEKLFF
abundance: few; d_gene: TRBD1; v_gene: TRBV5-8; j_gene: TRBJ2-1; CDR3nt: TGTGCCAGCAGCTTGAAACGCGGGACAGGGATGTTAGATGAGCAGTTCTTC; CDR3aa: CASSLKRGTGMLDEQFF
abundance: -; d_gene: -; v_gene: TRBV3-1; j_gene: TRBJ1-5; CDR3nt: TGTGCCAGCAGCCAAACTCAGGGATATAGCGGTCAGCCCCAGCATTTT; CDR3aa: CASSQTQGYSGQPQHF
abundance: -; d_gene: -; v_gene: TRBV7-6; j_gene: TRBJ2-1; CDR3nt: TGTGCCAGCAGCCCCACTAGACCCCTCACCAATGAGCAGTTCTTC; CDR3aa: CASSPTRPLTNEQFF
abundance: many; d_gene: TRBD2; v_gene: TRBV3-1; j_gene: TRBJ2-2; CDR3nt: TGTGCCAGCAGTCGGACTAGCGGGGCGAACACCGGGGAGCTGTTTTTT; CDR3aa: CASSRTSGANTGELFF
abundance: many; d_gene: -; v_gene: TRBV20-1; j_gene: TRBJ2-3; CDR3nt: TGCAGTGCACCGGTGACTCCCGCAACAGATACGCAGTATTTT; CDR3aa: CSAPVTPATDTQYF
abundance: many; d_gene: -; v_gene: TRBV29-1; j_gene: TRBJ2-7; CDR3nt: TGCAGCGTTGAGTACAACTCCTACGAGCAGTACTTC; CDR3aa: CSVEYNSYEQYF
abundance: few; d_gene: -; v_gene: TRBV5-1; j_gene: TRBJ1-2; CDR3nt: TGCGCCAGCAGCTTGGAGCACACTTATGGCTACACCTTC; CDR3aa: CASSLEHTYGYTF
abundance: -; d_gene: -; v_gene: TRBV11-2; j_gene: TRBJ2-1; CDR3nt: TGTGCCAGCAGCTCCCCCCGGGGGAGAGCTTACAATGAGCAGTTCTTC; CDR3aa: CASSSPRGRAYNEQFF
abundance: many; d_gene: -; v_gene: TRBV19; j_gene: TRBJ2-2; CDR3nt: TGTGCCAGTATCCGAACCCCCAGGGAAAACACCGGGGAGCTGTTTTTT; CDR3aa: CASIRTPRENTGELFF
abundance: -; d_gene: TRBD2; v_gene: TRBV12-3/TRBV12-4; j_gene: TRBJ2-1; CDR3nt: TGTGCCAGCAGTGTAGCCGAACTAGCGGGGGGTTACAATGAGCAGTTCTTC; CDR3aa: CASSVAELAGGYNEQFF
abundance: -; d_gene: -; v_gene: TRBV19; j_gene: TRBJ2-1; CDR3nt: TGTGCCAGTAGTATAAAAACGGGGAATGAGCAGTTCTTC; CDR3aa: CASSIKTGNEQFF
abundance: many; d_gene: -; v_gene: TRBV12-3/TRBV12-4; j_gene: TRBJ1-5; CDR3nt: TGTGCCAGCAGTGGTGCCGGGGCAGGATATAGCAATCAGCCCCAGCATTTT; CDR3aa: CASSGAGAGYSNQPQHF
abundance: many; d_gene: TRBD2; v_gene: TRBV20-1; j_gene: TRBJ2-7; CDR3nt: TGCAGTGCTCAATCCGTACCCGGGACTAGCATGGAAGGGGGGTCCTACGAGCAGTACTTC; CDR3aa: CSAQSVPGTSMEGGSYEQYF
abundance: -; d_gene: -; v_gene: TRBV12-2; j_gene: TRBJ2-4; CDR3nt: TGTGCAAGTCGCTTAGCAGACCTGATTGGGCAGGGGACGATGAATCTCCTAAACATTCAGTACTTC; CDR3aa: CASRLADLIGQGTMNLLNIQYF
abundance: -; d_gene: TRBD1; v_gene: TRBV29-1; j_gene: TRBJ2-4; CDR3nt: TGCAGCGTTACGACAGGGGGATTAGACATTCAGTACTTC; CDR3aa: CSVTTGGLDIQYF
abundance: few; d_gene: TRBD2; v_gene: TRBV11-2; j_gene: TRBJ2-5; CDR3nt: TGTGCCAGCAGCTGGCCCGCGGGAGGGAACCAAGAGACCCAGTACTTC; CDR3aa: CASSWPAGGNQETQYF
abundance: -; d_gene: -; v_gene: TRBV18; j_gene: TRBJ1-1; CDR3nt: TGTGCCAGCTCACCATTGACAGAGAACACTGAAGCTTTCTTT; CDR3aa: CASSPLTENTEAFF
abundance: many; d_gene: -; v_gene: TRBV5-1; j_gene: TRBJ2-1; CDR3nt: TGCGCCAGCAGCGGGAGGAACACTTACTACAATGAGCAGTTCTTC; CDR3aa: CASSGRNTYYNEQFF
abundance: few; d_gene: TRBD2; v_gene: TRBV11-2; j_gene: TRBJ2-1; CDR3nt: TGTGCCAGCAGCTTAGAAAGCGGGAGCAATGAGCAGTTCTTC; CDR3aa: CASSLESGSNEQFF
abundance: many; d_gene: TRBD2; v_gene: TRBV20-1; j_gene: TRBJ2-1; CDR3nt: TGCAGTGCTAGTTTCGGGGCGGGAGGACCGAGCTCCTACAATGAGCAGTTCTTC; CDR3aa: CSASFGAGGPSSYNEQFF
abundance: few; d_gene: TRBD2; v_gene: TRBV10-3; j_gene: TRBJ2-3; CDR3nt: TGTGCCATCAGTGATCAGGGTAGCGGGGACAGCACAGATACGCAGTATTTT; CDR3aa: CAISDQGSGDSTDTQYF
abundance: -; d_gene: -; v_gene: TRBV14; j_gene: TRBJ2-7; CDR3nt: TGTGCCAGCAGCCAAGACTCCGTTCCCCCCTACGAGCAGTACTTC; CDR3aa: CASSQDSVPPYEQYF
abundance: -; d_gene: -; v_gene: TRBV4-3; j_gene: TRBJ2-7; CDR3nt: TGCGCCAGCAGCCAAGACGGCGGCCTCAGCTCCTACGAGCAGTACTTC; CDR3aa: CASSQDGGLSSYEQYF
abundance: few; d_gene: -; v_gene: TRBV7-8; j_gene: TRBJ1-1; CDR3nt: TGTGCCAGCAGCTCCTTCTCGGGTACTGAAGCTTTCTTT; CDR3aa: CASSSFSGTEAFF
abundance: many; d_gene: -; v_gene: TRBV4-1; j_gene: TRBJ1-6; CDR3nt: TGCGCCAGCAGCCAAGACCGGGTCCCACATTCACCCCTCCACTTT; CDR3aa: CASSQDRVPHSPLHF
abundance: -; d_gene: -; v_gene: TRBV2; j_gene: TRBJ2-7; CDR3nt: TGTGCCAGCAGTCGGGGGCGCGAGCAGTACTTC; CDR3aa: CASSRGREQYF
abundance: -; d_gene: TRBD1; v_gene: TRBV7-9; j_gene: TRBJ1-2; CDR3nt: TGTGCCAGCAGCTCCCGGGACAGGCGCGACTATGGCTACACCTTC; CDR3aa: CASSSRDRRDYGYTF
abundance: many; d_gene: -; v_gene: TRBV6-1; j_gene: TRBJ2-5; CDR3nt: TGTGCCAGCGGGACCCCTTTCGATGCGGAGACCCAGTACTTC; CDR3aa: CASGTPFDAETQYF
abundance: few; d_gene: TRBD1; v_gene: TRBV9; j_gene: TRBJ2-3; CDR3nt: TGTGCCAGCAGCGCAGGGGGCGCGATAGATACGCAGTATTTT; CDR3aa: CASSAGGAIDTQYF
abundance: few; d_gene: -; v_gene: TRBV11-2; j_gene: TRBJ1-5; CDR3nt: TGTGCCAGCAGCTTAGTACAGGGTCAAAATCAGCCCCAGCATTTT; CDR3aa: CASSLVQGQNQPQHF
abundance: -; d_gene: -; v_gene: TRBV6-1; j_gene: TRBJ1-3; CDR3nt: TGTGCCAGCAGCGTACAGAGCTCTGGAAACACCATATATTTT; CDR3aa: CASSVQSSGNTIYF
abundance: few; d_gene: TRBD2; v_gene: TRBV15; j_gene: TRBJ2-7; CDR3nt: TGTGCCACCAGCATCAGACTAGCGGGAAACCACGAGCAGTACTTC; CDR3aa: CATSIRLAGNHEQYF
abundance: few; d_gene: TRBD1; v_gene: TRBV6-2/TRBV6-3; j_gene: TRBJ2-7; CDR3nt: TGTGCCAGCAGTCTGAACAGGGGATTCCTCTCCTACGAGCAGTACTTC; CDR3aa: CASSLNRGFLSYEQYF